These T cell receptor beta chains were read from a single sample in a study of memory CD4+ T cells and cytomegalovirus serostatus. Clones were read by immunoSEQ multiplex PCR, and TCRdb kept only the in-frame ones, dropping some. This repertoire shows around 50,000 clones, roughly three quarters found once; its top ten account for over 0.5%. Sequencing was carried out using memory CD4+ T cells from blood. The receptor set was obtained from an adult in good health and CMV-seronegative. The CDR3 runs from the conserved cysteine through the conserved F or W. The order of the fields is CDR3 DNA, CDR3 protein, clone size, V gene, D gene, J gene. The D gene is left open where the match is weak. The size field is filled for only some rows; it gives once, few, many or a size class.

TGTGCCAGCAGCTTAATCGGGGGAGGAAACACCATATATTTT	CASSLIGGGNTIYF	.	TRBV11-2	.	TRBJ1-3
TGTGCCAGCAGTGCTAGCGGGGGAACAGATACGCAGTATTTT	CASSASGGTDTQYF	.	TRBV6-1	TRBD2	TRBJ2-3
TGTGCCAGCAGCTTAAAAAGCGGATGGGTCAGAGCAAACTATGGCTACACCTTC	CASSLKSGWVRANYGYTF	few	TRBV11-2	.	TRBJ1-2
TGTGCCTGGAGGAAGCCAAACAGGGGGATCAACTATGGCTACACCTTC	CAWRKPNRGINYGYTF	.	TRBV30	TRBD1	TRBJ1-2
TGTGCCAGTAGTATACCCGTATATGGCTACACCTTC	CASSIPVYGYTF	.	TRBV19	.	TRBJ1-2
TGTGCCAGCAGTTTAAGGGGTCTTTCGCCTGGAAACACCATATATTTT	CASSLRGLSPGNTIYF	once	TRBV27	.	TRBJ1-3
TGTGCCAGCTCATCCCTACTAGCGGGAGAAACAGATACGCAGTATTTT	CASSSLLAGETDTQYF	.	TRBV18	TRBD2	TRBJ2-3
TGTGCCAGCAGTTTATCTTTAGGAGGGGGCCGTAGCAATGAGCAGTTCTTC	CASSLSLGGGRSNEQFF	.	TRBV27	.	TRBJ2-1
TGTGCCAGCAGCTTAGCAGCGGGCACCGGGGAGCTGTTTTTT	CASSLAAGTGELFF	.	TRBV7-9	.	TRBJ2-2
TGCAGCGTTGGAATAGCGGGAGGACTTGGCGAGCAGTACTTC	CSVGIAGGLGEQYF	medium-sized	TRBV29-1	TRBD2	TRBJ2-7
TGTGCCAGCAGGTACAGGGGAAATAATGAAAAACTGTTTTTT	CASRYRGNNEKLFF	.	TRBV27	TRBD1	TRBJ1-4
.	CASSSSGQGEYEQYF	.	TRBV6-5	.	TRBJ2-7
TGTGCCAGCAGCTTAGGAGGCGGCGATGAGCAGTTCTTC	CASSLGGGDEQFF	.	TRBV7-9	.	TRBJ2-1
TGTGCCAGCAGCACCGGGACAGGGAGTTCCAGGTCCTACAATGAGCAGTTCTTC	CASSTGTGSSRSYNEQFF	.	TRBV5-8	TRBD1	TRBJ2-1
TGTGCCAGCAGCTCAATTCAGGGGGCCAAAAACATTCAGTACTTC	CASSSIQGAKNIQYF	.	TRBV7-9	.	TRBJ2-4
TGTGCCAGCAGAACCAAGCGACAGGGGGCTTTTGATGAGCAGTTCTTC	CASRTKRQGAFDEQFF	.	TRBV27	TRBD1	TRBJ2-1
TGTGCCAGCAGTCCCGGGACTAGCGGGATGGGGGCCGGAGAGACCCAGTACTTC	CASSPGTSGMGAGETQYF	.	TRBV2	TRBD2	TRBJ2-5
TGTGCCAGCAGTGACAGGACGGACTCCTACGAGCAGTACTTC	CASSDRTDSYEQYF	once	TRBV6-1	.	TRBJ2-7
TGTGCCCCCTACTCGGGACCCTCCTACGAGCAGTACTTC	CAPYSGPSYEQYF	.	TRBV9	.	TRBJ2-7
TGTGCCAGCAGTCCTAGCGGGAGGGCCACAATACTCTACAATGAGCAGTTCTTC	CASSPSGRATILYNEQFF	.	TRBV28	TRBD2	TRBJ2-1
TGTGCCAGCAGCGTAGAAACCTGGGGCGAGCAGTACTTC	CASSVETWGEQYF	.	TRBV9	.	TRBJ2-7
TGCAGCGTTGATCTAGGGTACGAGCAGTACTTC	CSVDLGYEQYF	.	TRBV29-1	.	TRBJ2-7
TGTGCCTCCAGGGGGCTCGGTGAAAAACTGTTTTTT	CASRGLGEKLFF	.	TRBV30	TRBD1	TRBJ1-4
TGTGCCAGCAGTGACCGAGCGTCGAACACTGAAGCTTTCTTT	CASSDRASNTEAFF	.	TRBV6-1	.	TRBJ1-1
TGTGCCAGCTCACCAGGGCCCAGCGCAGGAAACACCATATATTTT	CASSPGPSAGNTIYF	.	TRBV18	.	TRBJ1-3
TGTGCTAGTGGTTCGCCCAAGGGGGGCTACACCTTC	CASGSPKGGYTF	.	TRBV12-5	.	TRBJ1-2
TGTGCCAGCAGCCCCCTTGGGGTAACGATCAATGAGCAGTTCTTC	CASSPLGVTINEQFF	once	TRBV7-9	.	TRBJ2-1
TGTGCCAGCAGTTTATCCGGGATCAATCAGCCCCAGCATTTT	CASSLSGINQPQHF	few	TRBV28	.	TRBJ1-5
TGCAGCGTTGAAGATAGCGGGAGGGGGGATGAGCAGTTCTTC	CSVEDSGRGDEQFF	.	TRBV29-1	TRBD2	TRBJ2-1
TGTGCCAGCAGCTTCCGCCCCGGGGGGGCAGATACGCAGTATTTT	CASSFRPGGADTQYF	.	TRBV11-3	TRBD2	TRBJ2-3
TGTGCCAGCAGTGGATCTAGGGGTGATACGCAGTATTTT	CASSGSRGDTQYF	.	TRBV6-4	.	TRBJ2-3
TGTGCCAGCAGCTCTGAACTCCACCGGGAGCTGTTTTTT	CASSSELHRELFF	.	TRBV5-4	.	TRBJ2-2
TGTGCCAGCAGATCCTGGACAGGGGGCGCCTACAATGAGCAGTTCTTC	CASRSWTGGAYNEQFF	.	TRBV28	TRBD1	TRBJ2-1
TGTGCCAGTAGTATTCCGAGAGGTCCTAACCCTTATAGCAATCAGCCCCAGCATTTT	CASSIPRGPNPYSNQPQHF	.	TRBV19	.	TRBJ1-5
TGTGCTAGTGGTTCTCGGCCCACGCGGACTAGCGGGACCATCCCCTACAATGAGCAGTTCTTC	CASGSRPTRTSGTIPYNEQFF	.	TRBV12-5	TRBD2	TRBJ2-1
TGTGCCAGCAGTGACAGGGGTACAAAGGCTTTGCAGTTCTTC	CASSDRGTKALQFF	once	TRBV6-1	.	TRBJ2-1
TGTGCCAGCAGCTTATCCCGAGCTACCGGGGAGCTGTTTTTT	CASSLSRATGELFF	.	TRBV7-9	.	TRBJ2-2
TGTGCCAGCTCAGTCACTAGCGGGAGTGGCAATGAGCAGTTCTTC	CASSVTSGSGNEQFF	.	TRBV18	TRBD2	TRBJ2-1